A single sample gave rise to the 5 T cell receptor beta chains below, sequenced in a study of PD-1 blockade in classical Hodgkin lymphoma. Each patient relapsed following autologous stem cell transplantation, and prior brentuximab vedotin exposure differed. Data came from immunoSEQ multiplex PCR; TCRdb stores just in-frame clones and leaves some out. The repertoire has about 6,600 clones, 86% of them found once; the top ten carry roughly 41%. This specimen consisted of peripheral blood mononuclear cells (PBMCs), obtained before the second cycle of nivolumab. These receptors originate from a human donor with classical Hodgkin lymphoma.

The chain employs TRBV4-1 and TRBJ2-1; TRBD1 might be the D (5 bases). Germline V gene lookup returns CDR1 MGHRA and CDR2 YSYEKL. This CDR3 spans 16 amino acids. The V end lost 1 base, the J end lost 2 bases, and 12 bases lay between the germline ends. CDR3 in amino acids: CASSQVDIVAYNEQFF. The CDR3 nucleotides are TGCGCCAGCAGCCAAGTGGACATTGTAGCCTACAATGAGCAGTTCTTC.

J is TRBJ1-1 and V is TRBV5-1; 9 bases are shared with TRBD1. V dropped 0 bases and J dropped 6; count of bases not matched to a gene: 3. Germline V CDR1 and CDR2: SGHRS, YFSETQ. The CDR3 is 14 amino acids. CDR3 amino acids: CASSLGTGDAEAFF. The CDR3, as DNA: TGCGCCAGCAGCTTGGGGACAGGGGACGCTGAAGCTTTCTTT. Based on the CDR3 plus reference TRBV5-1 and TRBJ1-1, the full variable domain is KAGVTQTPRYLIKTRGQQVTLSCSPISGHRSVSWYQQTPGQGLQFLFEYFSETQRNKGNFPGRFSGRQFSNSRSEMNVSTLELGDSALYLCASSLGTGDAEAFFGQGTRLTVV.

This clone has only a few counts. V and J are TRBV27 and TRBJ1-1, with a tentative D call TRBD1 (6 bases). CDR1 is MNHEY, CDR2 SMNVEV, per germline (reference sequence). The CDR3 has 17 amino acids. Trimming shortened V by 2 bases and J by 5 bases, and 21 bases separated the two germline ends. CDR3 sequence (DNA): TGTGCCAGCAGTTTAATATGGCCAGGGGCCCTCCTAACTGAAGCTTTCTTT. It codes for CASSLIWPGALLTEAFF.

The V call is TRBV29-1, the J call TRBJ1-2, with a possible D match to TRBD1 (6 bases). The CDR3 covers 14 residues. Trimming left V 8 bases short and J 14 bases short, with 30 bases between. The germline gives CDR1 SQVTM, CDR2 ANQGSEA. The DNA for the CDR3 is TGCAGCTTTCGGCGGGACACAGTTCCTATATCGAGTACCTTC. This encodes CSFRRDTVPISSTF.

This chain links TRBV5-1 with TRBJ1-2; 8 bases line up with TRBD1. The CDR3 sequence is 13 residues long. CDR1 is SGHRS and CDR2 is YFSETQ in the germline V gene. V gave up 4 bases and J gave up 8 bases; unmatched junction bases: 7. The CDR3 is CASSPDRAAGYTF. The DNA of the CDR3 is TGCGCCAGCAGCCCGGACAGGGCGGCGGGCTACACCTTC.